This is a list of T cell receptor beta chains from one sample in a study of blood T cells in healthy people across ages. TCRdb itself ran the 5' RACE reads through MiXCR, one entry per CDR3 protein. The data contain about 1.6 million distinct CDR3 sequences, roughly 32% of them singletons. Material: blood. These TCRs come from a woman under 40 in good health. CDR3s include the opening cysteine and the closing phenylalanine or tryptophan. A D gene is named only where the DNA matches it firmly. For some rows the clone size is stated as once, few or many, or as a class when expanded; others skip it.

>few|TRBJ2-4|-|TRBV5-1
CASSLSTGKNIQYF
TGCGCCAGCAGCTTGAGTACAGGGAAAAACATTCAGTACTTC
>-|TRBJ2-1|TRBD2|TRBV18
CASSPPIAGVSNEQFF
TGTGCCAGCTCACCACCGATAGCGGGAGTATCCAATGAGCAGTTCTTC
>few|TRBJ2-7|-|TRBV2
CASIVRVDYEQYF
TGTGCCAGCATAGTCAGGGTTGACTACGAGCAGTACTTC
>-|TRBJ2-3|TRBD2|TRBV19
CASNMNPSGSTDTQYF
TGTGCCAGTAACATGAACCCTAGCGGTAGCACAGATACGCAGTATTTT
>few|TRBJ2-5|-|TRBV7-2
CASSPRAGRQETQYF
TGTGCCAGCAGCCCCCGGGCAGGTCGACAAGAGACCCAGTACTTC
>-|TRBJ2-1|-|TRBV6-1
CASSEASQIYNEQFF
TGTGCCAGCAGTGAAGCGAGCCAGATCTACAATGAGCAGTTCTTC
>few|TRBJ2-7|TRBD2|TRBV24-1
CATSDGRGGQYF
TGTGCCACCAGTGATGGTCGGGGGGGGCAGTACTTC
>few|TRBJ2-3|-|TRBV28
CASSLSGHATTDTQYF
TGTGCCAGCAGTTTATCGGGGCACGCAACCACAGATACGCAGTATTTT
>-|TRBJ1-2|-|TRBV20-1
CSAPSPYCGYTF
TGCAGTGCCCCCTCCCCTTACTGCGGCTACACCTTC
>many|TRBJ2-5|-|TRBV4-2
CASSATLETQYF
TGTGCCAGCAGCGCCACTTTGGAGACCCAGTACTTC
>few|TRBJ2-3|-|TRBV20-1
CSARPGSLGAIDTQYF
TGCAGTGCTAGACCCGGTTCTCTGGGGGCTATAGATACGCAGTATTTT
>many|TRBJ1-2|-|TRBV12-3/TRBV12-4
CASSLYRLDGYTF
TGTGCCAGCAGTTTATACAGACTAGATGGCTACACCTTC
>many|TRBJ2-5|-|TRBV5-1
CASSSGNGGQETQYF
TGCGCCAGCAGCTCAGGGAACGGGGGTCAAGAGACCCAGTACTTC
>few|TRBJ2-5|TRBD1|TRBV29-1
CSVGGGQGAIEEQYF
TGCAGCGTTGGGGGGGGACAGGGGGCGATAGAAGAGCAGTACTTC
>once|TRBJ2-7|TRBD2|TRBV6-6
CASSLRLADYYEQYF
TGTGCCAGCAGTCTCCGGCTAGCGGACTACTACGAGCAGTACTTC
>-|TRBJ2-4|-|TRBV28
CASSLQGSLFQYF
TGTGCCAGCAGTTTACAGGGGTCCCTATTTCAGTACTTC
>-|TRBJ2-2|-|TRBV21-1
CASSTGLAGDTGELFF
TGTGCCAGCAGCACTGGACTAGCGGGAGATACCGGGGAGCTGTTTTTT
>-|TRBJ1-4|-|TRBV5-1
CASSLTVPSPRDEKLFF
TGCGCCAGCAGCTTGACAGTCCCTTCTCCGAGGGATGAAAAACTGTTTTTT